This T cell receptor beta chain came from a study of shared clonotypes between healthy human individuals. Findings and limits, study-wide: Only blood was sampled, and tissue TCR repertoires likely differ from blood ones.

This clone was seen only a few times. Its antigen is unknown. Only in-frame clones appear in the TCRdb table, and some are missing; sequencing was by immunoSEQ multiplex PCR. The table has about a million clones, approximately 80% seen once. Donors were Caucasian adults residing in Nashville, Tennessee, USA. The V end lost 3 bases, the J end lost 2 bases, and 9 bases lay between the germline ends. The CDR3 totals 15 residues. Germline assignment: CDR1 SGHNT and CDR2 YYREEE (reference sequence). The sample taken for sequencing was memory CD4+ T cells from PBMCs. Regarding subset: CD45RA-negative fraction. This chain joins TRBV5-4 and TRBJ2-6, with D uncertain. The sequence derives from a man younger than 30 in good health. Some clones in this sample may be carry-over from other donors' samples. CDR3 sequence: CASSSPGTGANVLTF. As DNA, the CDR3 is TGTGCCAGCAGCTCCCCAGGTACTGGGGCCAACGTCCTGACTTTC.